This T cell receptor beta chain was profiled in a study of blood T cells in healthy people across ages. A second PCR, run for roughly 7 to 12 cycles, used a sample-barcoded 5' primer plus a J-beta primer mix. One entry per CDR3 protein, called by TCRdb with MiXCR from the 5' RACE reads. The data show about 930,000 distinct CDR3 sequences, 25% to 35% seen once. The V end lost 0 bases, the J end lost 6 bases, and 16 bases lay between the germline ends. Per the germline V gene, CDR1 is SGHRS and CDR2 is YFSETQ. The CDR3 has 16 amino acids. This same sample was also taken into another study, of T cells of mothers and their children.

This sequence was found in a woman in her forties in good health. The specimen sequenced was blood. This chain joins TRBV5-1 and TRBJ2-1; possible D gene TRBD1, 5 bases. The CDR3 protein is CASSLGQGVEGNEQFF. The CDR3 DNA sequence: TGCGCCAGCAGCTTGGGGCAGGGCGTAGAAGGCAATGAGCAGTTCTTC. Using reference TRBV5-1 and TRBJ2-1 for the parts outside the CDR3, the full variable domain is KAGVTQTPRYLIKTRGQQVTLSCSPISGHRSVSWYQQTPGQGLQFLFEYFSETQRNKGNFPGRFSGRQFSNSRSEMNVSTLELGDSALYLCASSLGQGVEGNEQFFGPGTRLTVL.